Sequencing of this TCR beta chain was carried out in a study of identical twins. MiXCR, run by TCRdb on the 5' RACE reads, gives a single entry per CDR3 protein. The repertoire holds around 550,000 distinct CDR3 sequences, with about 15% as singletons. These sequences were also reported in another study, on yellow fever vaccine responses in identical twins.

The source of this sequence is a woman aged 18-29 years in good health. The specimen sequenced was CD4+ T cells sorted from blood.

CDR3 in amino acids: CAISGGVYSNQPQHF. As DNA, the CDR3 is TGTGCCATCAGTGGTGGGGTTTATAGCAATCAGCCCCAGCATTTT. J is TRBJ1-5 and V is TRBV10-3; D unresolved. The germline V gene encodes CDR1 ENHRY and CDR2 SYGVKD. With 4 bases removed from V and 0 bases from J, the gap between germline ends came to 10 bases. The CDR3 spans 15 residues.